These 16 T cell receptor beta chains originate from one sample sequenced in a study of CD8 T cells in Susac syndrome. It was with random hexamers that about 0.45 to 1 ug RNA was reverse transcribed. MiXCR, run by TCRdb on the immunoSEQ multiplex PCR reads, gives a single entry per CDR3 protein. This sample has roughly 150,000 distinct CDR3 sequences, with about 90% found just once. The source material was CD4+ T cells from PBMCs. These receptors were collected from a human donor in good health.

The chain recombines TRBV28 with TRBJ2-7; 9 positions agree with TRBD1. After removal of 1 base from V and 5 bases from J, the junction contained 9 bases not matched to a gene. The CDR3 spans 16 residues. Germline values: CDR1 MDHEN, CDR2 SYDVKM. This CDR3 is CASSLFPGQGEHEQYF. DNA of the CDR3: TGTGCCAGCAGTTTATTCCCGGGACAGGGAGAACACGAGCAGTACTTC.

The chain recombines TRBV5-1 with TRBJ2-1, with D maybe TRBD1 (6 bases). Trimming cost V 4 bases and J 5 bases, with 13 bases left between them. Germline-derived CDR1 and CDR2 are SGHRS and YFSETQ. This CDR3 region has 14 residues. CDR3 region: CASSTQGPDNEQFF. DNA of the CDR3: TGCGCCAGCAGCACACAGGGACCAGACAATGAGCAGTTCTTC.

The V call is TRBV2, the J call TRBJ1-3; TRBD1 might be the D (5 bases). The CDR3 totals 15 residues. Germline CDR1 is SNHLY and CDR2 is FYNNEI. Trimming took 11 bases from V and 0 from J, leaving 17 bases between them. In DNA, the CDR3 is TGTGCCCGGGCCAGGGCCGGTCACTCTGGAAACACCATATATTTT. Its protein product is CARARAGHSGNTIYF.

The chain combines TRBV7-8 with TRBJ1-2, with D hard to call. V dropped 1 base and J dropped 2 bases, with 11 bases sitting between them. The CDR3 loop spans 15 amino acids. The germline gives CDR1 SGHVS, CDR2 FQNEAQ. This chain's CDR3 is CASSLEERNNYGYTF. CDR3 nucleotides: TGTGCCAGCAGCTTAGAGGAACGAAACAACTATGGCTACACCTTC.

The chain is built from TRBV5-1 and TRBJ2-7, with D hard to call. The V gene's germline CDR1 is SGHRS and CDR2 YFSETQ. V lost 3 bases and J lost 1, with 11 bases in between. The CDR3 sequence is 14 residues long. The DNA of the CDR3 is TGCGCCAGCAGCTCCTTAGGAGTTTCCTACGAGCAGTACTTC. Residues: CASSSLGVSYEQYF.

The genes are TRBV11-2 and TRBJ1-1, with D perhaps TRBD1 (5 bases). This CDR3 has 15 amino acids. Trimming took 5 bases from V and 0 from J, leaving 13 bases between them. Germline lookup yields CDR1 SGHAT and CDR2 FQNNGV. The CDR3 sequence is CASSQPGTVNTEAFF. CDR3 DNA sequence: TGTGCCAGCAGCCAACCTGGGACGGTGAACACTGAAGCTTTCTTT.

The V call is TRBV28, the J call TRBJ1-4; the match to TRBD1 covers 7 bases. This CDR3 region has 15 residues. Germline lookup yields CDR1 MDHEN and CDR2 SYDVKM. Unmatched junction bases numbered 8, after V lost 6 bases and J lost 4 bases. CDR3 amino acids: CASSFSGQLNEKLFF. CDR3 nucleotides: TGTGCCAGCAGCTTTTCGGGACAGCTTAATGAAAAACTGTTTTTT.

This rearrangement joins TRBV10-3 to TRBJ2-5, with TRBD2 matching 8 bases. The V and J ends lost 10 bases and 5 bases, in that order; junction bases with no gene match: 6. The CDR3 spans 12 residues. Germline-derived CDR1 and CDR2 are ENHRY and SYGVKD. The CDR3 bases are TGTGCCACCCGGGGGGGGGACGAGACCCAGTACTTC. It is translated as CATRGGDETQYF.

The V call is TRBV7-9, the J call TRBJ1-1; no firm D call. Germline CDR1 is SEHNR and CDR2 is FQNEAQ (reference sequence). The V end lost 5 bases, the J end lost 0 bases, and 16 bases lay between the germline ends. This CDR3 has 16 residues. CDR3 coding DNA: TGTGCCAGCAGCCCAACGGGCACGGGTTTGAACACTGAAGCTTTCTTT. This sequence encodes CASSPTGTGLNTEAFF.

CDR3 loop: CSARDIKQGDTGELFF. The CDR3 coding sequence is TGCAGTGCTAGAGATATCAAACAGGGAGACACCGGGGAGCTGTTTTTT. The chain carries TRBV20-1 and TRBJ2-2, with D possibly being TRBD1 (6 bases). V was pared by 0 bases and J by 3 bases, with 14 bases between. Germline V gives CDR1 DFQATT, CDR2 SNEGSKA (reference sequence). CDR3 length: 16 amino acids.

In this sample, this clonotype turned up once. The V call is TRBV29-1, the J call TRBJ2-3, with D unclear. Germline CDR1 and CDR2: SQVTM and ANQGSEA. The V end lost 6 bases, the J end lost 2 bases, and 15 bases lay between the germline ends. This CDR3 comprises 14 residues. The CDR3 DNA sequence: TGCAGCGTGAACTTCGGACGGGCCACAGATACGCAGTATTTT. Amino acid sequence: CSVNFGRATDTQYF.

The chain uses TRBV12-3 or TRBV12-4 and TRBJ1-1; TRBD1 might be the D (6 bases). This CDR3 has 14 amino acids. Deletions cut 3 bases from V and 3 bases from J, with 11 bases between. CDR3 sequence (DNA): TGTGCCAGCAGTTTCGCAGGGGAGGACACTGAAGCTTTCTTT. This gives the protein CASSFAGEDTEAFF.

The gene calls are TRBV19 and TRBJ1-2, with 7 positions matching TRBD1. Germline CDR1 is LNHDA and CDR2 is SQIVND (reference sequence). The ends lost 5 bases at V and 4 bases at J; junction bases unmatched: 13. CDR3 length: 16 residues. As DNA, the CDR3 is TGTGCCAGTAGTCCCTGGGGACAGCCAACACTCTATGGCTACACCTTC. This codes for CASSPWGQPTLYGYTF.

V gene TRBV25-1 combines with J gene TRBJ2-4, with 11 bases lining up with TRBD2. From germline, CDR1 is MGHDK and CDR2 SYGVNS. Trimming at V came to 4 bases and at J to 8 bases, leaving 7 bases not matched to a gene. The CDR3 has 15 residues. CDR3 sequence: CASSAQTSGIDIQYF. CDR3 bases: TGTGCCAGCAGTGCCCAGACTAGCGGGATAGACATTCAGTACTTC. The full variable domain, rest sourced from reference TRBV25-1 and TRBJ2-4, is EADIYQTPRYLVIGTGKKITLECSQTMGHDKMYWYQQDPGMELHLIHYSYGVNSTEKGDLSSESTVSRIRTEHFPLTLESARPSHTSQYLCASSAQTSGIDIQYFGAGTRLSVL.

J is TRBJ1-1 and V is TRBV9, with TRBD1 as a possible D gene (5 bases). V was clipped by 4 bases and J by 0 bases, with 13 bases between them. The CDR3 is made up of 15 amino acids. CDR1 is SGDLS and CDR2 is YYNGEE in the germline V gene. CDR3 loop: CASSPQGFMNTEAFF. CDR3 in DNA: TGTGCCAGCAGCCCTCAGGGATTCATGAACACTGAAGCTTTCTTT.

The chain carries TRBV24-1 and TRBJ2-2; no reliable D call. Germline V lookup: CDR1 KGHDR, CDR2 SFDVKD. Trimming removed 8 bases at V and 4 bases at J, with 7 bases between. The CDR3 is 12 amino acids. DNA for the CDR3: TGTGCCACCATGTCCTTCACCGGGGAGCTGTTTTTT. It specifies CATMSFTGELFF.